The sequence of this T cell receptor beta chain was determined in a study of cytomegalovirus exposure and HLA in healthy donors. Study-wide context: Prior work identified around 100 million unique TCR beta sequences in some 180 million T cells. Genetic ancestry analysis placed around four fifths of the 400 or so donors that were genotyped in the Caucasian-associated cluster. Study outcomes and limitations: As immune exposure information, only CMV serostatus was available.

Researchers ran the PCR with 60 Vbeta and 13 Jbeta primers. Data came from immunoSEQ multiplex PCR; TCRdb stores just in-frame clones and leaves some out. Of 150,000 or so clones in the sample, around 80% were seen once. Worth noting for this clone: Its antigen remains unknown.

In nominal health when sampled, donors likely had unrecorded immune exposures nonetheless. This clonotype was sampled from a man aged 35-49 years in good health and CMV-seropositive. The sample consisted of PBMCs.

The CDR3 coding sequence is TGCGCCAGCAGCTTGAACGTGGGTGGGAGCTCCTACAATGAGCAGTTCTTC. Translated: CASSLNVGGSSYNEQFF. The chain couples TRBV5-1 to TRBJ2-1; D might be TRBD2 (5 bases). The CDR3 loop spans 17 amino acids. The V end lost 1 base, the J end lost 0 bases, and 14 bases lay between the germline ends. In germline, CDR1 is SGHRS, CDR2 YFSETQ.